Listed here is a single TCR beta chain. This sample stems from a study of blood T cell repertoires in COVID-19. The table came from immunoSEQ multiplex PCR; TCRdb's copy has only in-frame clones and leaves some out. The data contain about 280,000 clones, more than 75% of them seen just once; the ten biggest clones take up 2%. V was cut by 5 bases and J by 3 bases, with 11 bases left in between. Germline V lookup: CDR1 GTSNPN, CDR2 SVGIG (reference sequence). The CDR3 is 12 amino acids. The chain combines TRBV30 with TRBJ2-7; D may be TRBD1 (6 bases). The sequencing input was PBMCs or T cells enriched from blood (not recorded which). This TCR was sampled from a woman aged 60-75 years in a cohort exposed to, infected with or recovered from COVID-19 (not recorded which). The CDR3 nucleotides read TGTGCCTGGGGGACACAACACTACGAGCAGTACTTC. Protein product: CAWGTQHYEQYF.